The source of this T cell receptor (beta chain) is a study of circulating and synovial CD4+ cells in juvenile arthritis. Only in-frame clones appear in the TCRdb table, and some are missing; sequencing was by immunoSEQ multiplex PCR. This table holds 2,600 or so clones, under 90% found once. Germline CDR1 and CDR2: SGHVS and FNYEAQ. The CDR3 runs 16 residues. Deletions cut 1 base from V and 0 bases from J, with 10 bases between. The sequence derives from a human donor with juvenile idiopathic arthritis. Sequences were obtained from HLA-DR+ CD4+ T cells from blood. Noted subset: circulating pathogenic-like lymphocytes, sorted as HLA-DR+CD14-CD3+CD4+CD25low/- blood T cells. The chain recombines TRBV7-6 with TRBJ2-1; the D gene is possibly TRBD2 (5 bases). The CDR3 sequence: CASSLGASSSYNEQFF. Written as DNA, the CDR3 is TGTGCCAGCAGCTTAGGGGCTAGCAGCTCCTACAATGAGCAGTTCTTC. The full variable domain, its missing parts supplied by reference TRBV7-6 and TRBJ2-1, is GAGVSQSPRYKVTKRGQDVALRCDPISGHVSLYWYRQALGQGPEFLTYFNYEAQQDKSGLPNDRFSAERPEGSISTLTIQRTEQRDSAMYRCASSLGASSSYNEQFFGPGTRLTVL.